The 22 T cell receptor beta chains below were found in one sample sequenced in a study of regulatory T cells in long-lasting Graves disease (dated by TCRdb to the early 2020s). Taken with the paper, the label for time point translates to: persistent/refractory GD, antithyroid drugs over 5 years with positive TRAb. For both TCR sequencing and RNA sequencing, RNA was extracted from PBMCs using TRIzol. Libraries were prepared through multiplex PCR. The sequencer listed for this sample is Illumina HiSeq 4000. To build TCR beta libraries, CDR3 regions were amplified by Arm-PCR using iRepertoire HTBI primers. TCRdb reanalyzed the raw reads on its own, using fastp at Q25 for trimming and MiXCR for clone calling, and kept in-frame beta chains. CDR3 protein sequences are deduplicated, and each keeps its most common genes and DNA. This sample is represented by about 470,000 distinct CDR3 sequences; roughly 20% of them were singletons. The leading ten clones occupy over 7.5% of the sample.

This specimen consisted of peripheral blood mononuclear cells (PBMCs), obtained when the disease was refractory, from a patient treated with antithyroid drugs. All receptors come from a female donor with Graves disease.

This clonotype has at least ten counts. The chain couples TRBV5-6 to TRBJ2-7; TRBD2 is a possible D gene (6 bases). The ends were cut back, 6 bases at V and 0 bases at J, with 19 bases in the middle. Germline lookup yields CDR1 SGHDT and CDR2 YYEEEE. This CDR3 contains 16 residues. CDR3 bases: TGTGCCAGCAAAAGATTAGCGGAGGGGAGCTCCTACGAGCAGTACTTC. As protein: CASKRLAEGSSYEQYF.

The chain links TRBV7-9 to TRBJ2-6, with 7 bases matching TRBD1. Germline V gene sequence: CDR1 SEHNR, CDR2 FQNEAQ (reference sequence). The junction had 17 bases not matched to a gene; V was cut back by 5 bases and J by 4 bases. This CDR3 comprises 19 residues. CDR3 loop: CASSTPRDSLDRGANVLTF. CDR3 in DNA: TGTGCCAGCAGCACCCCCCGGGACAGCCTAGATCGCGGGGCCAACGTCCTGACTTTC.

This clonotype was seen many times. The V and J genes are TRBV11-2 and TRBJ1-1, with D hard to call. The V gene's germline CDR1 is SGHAT and CDR2 FQNNGV. The CDR3 has 13 amino acids. Trimming took off 3 bases at V and 0 bases at J, with 5 bases between the two ends. CDR3 amino acids: CASSFQMNTEAFF. CDR3 in DNA: TGTGCCAGCAGCTTTCAGATGAACACTGAAGCTTTCTTT.

This clonotype appeared many times. This chain joins TRBV12-3 or TRBV12-4 and TRBJ2-5; D not resolved. V was shortened by 6 bases and J by 7 bases, with 15 bases between the two germline ends. This CDR3 region has 13 residues. The CDR3: CASSPQTPGTQYF. In DNA form, the CDR3 reads TGTGCCAGCAGCCCTCAAACTCCGGGGACCCAGTACTTC.

The rearrangement uses TRBV19 and TRBJ2-5; 8 bases line up with TRBD2. Trimming removed 6 bases from V and 4 bases from J; junction bases left unmatched: 7. Germline-derived CDR1 and CDR2 are LNHDA and SQIVND (reference sequence). The CDR3 has 14 residues. This CDR3 reads CASRASGSGETQYF. CDR3 bases: TGTGCCAGTAGGGCCAGCGGGAGCGGAGAGACCCAGTACTTC.

This clonotype was seen many times. This chain connects TRBV28 to TRBJ2-6, with 7 bases that match TRBD1. Germline V lookup: CDR1 MDHEN, CDR2 SYDVKM. The trim removed 4 bases at V and 2 bases at J, leaving 5 bases unmatched. The CDR3 loop spans 16 amino acids. CDR3 in amino acids: CASSWDSAAGANVLTF. CDR3 coding DNA: TGTGCCAGCAGTTGGGACAGCGCCGCTGGGGCCAACGTCCTGACTTTC.

The V call is TRBV6-1, the J call TRBJ1-1; 9 nucleotides align to TRBD1. The CDR3 has 15 residues. Unmatched junction bases numbered 4, after V lost 4 bases and J lost 1 base. Germline-derived CDR1 and CDR2 are MNHNS and SASEGT. This chain's CDR3 is CASSGRDRENTEAFF. The CDR3 DNA follows: TGTGCCAGCAGTGGAAGGGACAGGGAGAACACTGAAGCTTTCTTT.

The rearrangement links TRBV5-6 to TRBJ2-7, with D possibly being TRBD2 (6 bases). Trimming removed 0 bases at V and 2 bases at J, with 27 bases between. This CDR3 comprises 20 residues. Germline CDR1 and CDR2: SGHDT and YYEEEE. CDR3 in amino acids: CASSLAPASPLVAETYEQYF. In DNA, the CDR3 is TGTGCCAGCAGCTTGGCTCCGGCATCCCCTTTGGTAGCGGAAACCTACGAGCAGTACTTC.

The rearrangement links TRBV7-2 to TRBJ2-4; TRBD1 agrees at 8 bases. CDR1 and CDR2 (germline): SGHTA, FQGNSA. This CDR3 region has 16 residues. V shed 2 bases and J 7 bases; nucleotides not matched to a gene: 10. The CDR3 is CASSLFGRGLTNIQYF. The DNA of the CDR3 is TGTGCCAGCAGCTTATTCGGCAGGGGGCTTACGAACATTCAGTACTTC.

This clonotype was seen a single time. This chain connects TRBV12-3 or TRBV12-4 to TRBJ2-7; 8 positions agree with TRBD1. The V and J ends lost 6 bases and 7 bases, in that order; junction bases with no gene match: 11. The CDR3 consists of 14 residues. CDR3 in amino acids: CASRQAGGLREQYF. The CDR3 bases are TGTGCCAGCAGACAGGCAGGGGGCCTTCGGGAGCAGTACTTC.

This clonotype was seen at least ten times. The chain combines TRBV20-1 with TRBJ1-2; 7 nucleotides align to TRBD1. The J segment lost 2 bases and the V segment lost 5 bases, leaving 5 bases of the junction unmatched. This CDR3 region has 13 residues. Germline V lookup: CDR1 DFQATT, CDR2 SNEGSKA (reference sequence). The CDR3 DNA is TGCAGTGCTTCAGAGGGGGCAAACTATGGCTACACCTTC. Protein sequence: CSASEGANYGYTF.

This clonotype showed up many times. The chain uses TRBV7-3 and TRBJ2-3; D uncertain. The V and J ends lost 0 bases and 1 base respectively, with 5 bases between them. Germline CDR1 reads SGHTA; CDR2 reads FQGTGA. The CDR3 length is 14 residues. CDR3 loop: CASSLTGGTDTQYF. CDR3 nucleotide sequence: TGTGCCAGCAGCTTAACCGGCGGCACAGATACGCAGTATTTT.

J is TRBJ2-3 and V is TRBV5-1; D is unclear. Trimming removed 4 bases at V and 8 bases at J, with 23 bases between. Germline V gives CDR1 SGHRS, CDR2 YFSETQ. The CDR3 consists of 16 residues. The CDR3 DNA follows: TGCGCCAGCAGCCCAGGTGGGGTTAACGCGTATGGTACGCAGTATTTT. It is translated as CASSPGGVNAYGTQYF.

The table lists this clonotype with many counts. V is TRBV10-3 and J is TRBJ1-1, with TRBD1 as a possible D gene (6 bases). CDR1 is ENHRY and CDR2 is SYGVKD in the germline V gene. Trimming took 11 bases from V and 3 from J, leaving 10 bases between them. The CDR3 loop spans 11 amino acids. The CDR3 reads CAVQGYTEAFF. CDR3 sequence (DNA): TGTGCCGTCCAGGGGTACACTGAAGCTTTCTTT.

In this sample, this clonotype turned up a few times. V usage is TRBV6-9 and J usage is TRBJ1-1; TRBD1 matches at 9 bases. Germline loops: CDR1 MNHGY, CDR2 SVAAGI. The CDR3 covers 20 residues. Losses at the gene ends were 3 bases for V and 0 bases for J; bases not matched to a gene: 17. The CDR3 bases are TGTGCCAGCAGTTACTCTTTACCTGTGGGGACAGGGACTATGAACACTGAAGCTTTCTTT. It codes for CASSYSLPVGTGTMNTEAFF.

The chain carries TRBV19 and TRBJ2-7; D ambiguous. Between the trimmed V and J ends, which lost 4 bases and 0 bases, there was a span of 7 bases. Germline values: CDR1 LNHDA, CDR2 SQIVND (reference sequence). The CDR3 loop spans 13 amino acids. CDR3 sequence reads: CASSKDVSYEQYF. Written as DNA, the CDR3 is TGTGCCAGTAGTAAGGATGTCTCCTACGAGCAGTACTTC.

This clonotype was recorded many times. The chain links TRBV2 to TRBJ2-7, with 9 bases that match TRBD1. This CDR3 spans 13 amino acids. The germline V gene encodes CDR1 SNHLY and CDR2 FYNNEI. Trimming removed 11 bases from V and 6 bases from J; junction bases left unmatched: 11. CDR3 bases: TGTGCCGGGAGTGGACAGGGGTTCAGCGAGCAGTACTTC. This translates into CAGSGQGFSEQYF. Full variable domain (outside the CDR3, taken from reference TRBV2 and TRBJ2-7): EPEVTQTPSHQVTQMGQEVILRCVPISNHLYFYWYRQILGQKVEFLVSFYNNEISEKSEIFDDQFSVERPDGSNFTLKIRSTKLEDSAMYFCAGSGQGFSEQYFGPGTRLTVT.

This clonotype occurred a few times. This chain links TRBV29-1 with TRBJ2-5; no definite D call. This CDR3 contains 14 residues. Germline V gene lookup returns CDR1 SQVTM and CDR2 ANQGSEA. V shed 7 bases and J shed 2 bases, with 17 bases lying between them. The CDR3 here is CSAYTSRSQETQYF. CDR3 nucleotide sequence: TGCAGCGCTTACACGAGTCGGTCTCAAGAGACCCAGTACTTC.

This clonotype was found many times. This rearrangement joins TRBV11-2 to TRBJ1-2, with D hard to call. Germline assignment: CDR1 SGHAT and CDR2 FQNNGV. CDR3 length: 14 residues. The V end was cut by 2 bases, the J end by 4 bases, with 11 bases between. CDR3: CASSLPRSPYGYTF. For the CDR3, the DNA is TGTGCCAGCAGCTTACCACGAAGTCCCTATGGCTACACCTTC.

This clonotype came up many times. V and J are TRBV28 and TRBJ1-1; the D is unclear. This CDR3 has 16 residues. Trimming stripped 7 bases from V and 0 bases from J, with 18 bases between. Per the germline V gene, CDR1 is MDHEN and CDR2 is SYDVKM. CDR3 nucleotides: TGTGCCAGCACTAACCCTTGGGAGTCTGTGAACACTGAAGCTTTCTTT. Translated: CASTNPWESVNTEAFF.

This clonotype was observed a few times. Here the CDR3 reads CASSQGLGYGYTF. The CDR3 nucleotides read TGTGCCAGCAGCCAAGGGCTTGGCTATGGCTACACCTTC. V gene TRBV4-2 combines with J gene TRBJ1-2; D gene uncertain. In germline, CDR1 is LGHNA, CDR2 YNFKEQ. The V end lost 1 base, the J end lost 4 bases, and 7 bases lay between the germline ends. The CDR3 is 13 amino acids.

This clonotype was recorded many times. This chain joins TRBV28 and TRBJ2-5, with 9 bases lining up with TRBD2. The J segment lost 5 bases and the V segment lost 5 bases, leaving 15 bases of the junction unmatched. The CDR3 is 17 amino acids. Germline values: CDR1 MDHEN, CDR2 SYDVKM. Here the CDR3 reads CASSHPQGLAGQETQYF. The CDR3 nucleotides read TGTGCCAGCAGTCACCCCCAGGGTCTAGCGGGACAGGAGACCCAGTACTTC. The full variable domain, completed using reference TRBV28 and TRBJ2-5, is DVKVTQSSRYLVKRTGEKVFLECVQDMDHENMFWYRQDPGLGLRLIYFSYDVKMKEKGDIPEGYSVSREKKERFSLILESASTNQTSMYLCASSHPQGLAGQETQYFGPGTRLLVL.